The 8 T cell receptor beta chains presented below share a single source sample, sequenced in a study of blood T cell repertoires in COVID-19. The data were produced by immunoSEQ multiplex PCR, yet TCRdb's version contains in-frame clones alone and is incomplete. The sample lists about 130,000 clones, 85% to 90% occurring once. The sample was peripheral blood. Receptor source: a man aged 45-60 years with active or convalescent COVID-19.

The chain has TRBV18 and TRBJ1-6; TRBD1 matches at 12 bases. Unmatched junction bases numbered 4, after V lost 4 bases and J lost 9 bases. The CDR3 runs to 15 residues. Germline CDR1 KGHSH, CDR2 LQKENI. CDR3 region: CASSLGTGGSSPLHF. The CDR3 region has the DNA TGTGCCAGCTCACTAGGGACAGGGGGCAGTTCACCCCTCCACTTT.

The chain combines TRBV6-5 with TRBJ2-3; 12 bases line up with TRBD2. Per germline, CDR1 MNHEY and CDR2 SVGAGI. After removal of 10 bases from V and 4 bases from J, the junction contained 9 bases not matched to a gene. The CDR3 runs 15 residues. CDR3 residues: CATSMLAGGADTQYF. DNA of the CDR3: TGTGCCACCTCAATGCTAGCGGGAGGGGCAGATACGCAGTATTTT.

The rearrangement links TRBV5-6 to TRBJ2-3; no definite D call. Germline assignment: CDR1 SGHDT and CDR2 YYEEEE. Trimming cost V 2 bases and J 2 bases, with 12 bases left between them. The CDR3 is 15 amino acids. CDR3 in DNA: TGTGCCAGCAGCTTACCCCCGCCAGTCACAGATACGCAGTATTTT. Amino acid sequence: CASSLPPPVTDTQYF.

The V and J genes are TRBV5-1 and TRBJ1-2; a weak D match, TRBD1 (5 bases). The CDR3 runs to 15 residues. V was clipped by 4 bases and J by 0 bases, with 13 bases between them. Looked up from germline, CDR1 is SGHRS and CDR2 is YFSETQ. This CDR3 reads CASSPRRETNYGYTF. Written as DNA, the CDR3 is TGCGCCAGCAGCCCACGCAGGGAAACTAACTATGGCTACACCTTC.

V gene TRBV7-9 combines with J gene TRBJ2-7, with TRBD1 identical over 9 bases. The germline CDR1 and CDR2 sequences are SEHNR and FQNEAQ (reference sequence). V lost 5 bases and J lost 4; bases outside the gene matches: 6. The CDR3 loop spans 14 amino acids. CDR3 region: CASSQQGAGYEQYF. The DNA of the CDR3 is TGTGCCAGCAGCCAACAGGGGGCTGGGTACGAGCAGTACTTC.

This chain links TRBV30 with TRBJ1-3, with D possibly matching TRBD1 (6 bases). Germline V gives CDR1 GTSNPN, CDR2 SVGIG (reference sequence). The CDR3 loop spans 20 amino acids. The V end was cut by 0 bases, the J end by 2 bases, with 26 bases between. The CDR3 protein is CAWSVAVVLGGPSPGNTIYF. The CDR3 coding sequence is TGTGCCTGGAGTGTAGCGGTAGTCCTAGGGGGTCCTAGCCCTGGAAACACCATATATTTT.

V gene TRBV30 combines with J gene TRBJ2-5, with D maybe TRBD1 (6 bases). Germline values: CDR1 GTSNPN, CDR2 SVGIG (reference sequence). This CDR3 has 15 amino acids. The V and J ends lost 0 bases and 0 bases respectively, with 11 bases between them. CDR3 loop: CAWSVGGSYQETQYF. CDR3 nucleotide sequence: TGTGCCTGGAGTGTAGGGGGTAGCTACCAAGAGACCCAGTACTTC.

The rearrangement joins TRBV6-5 to TRBJ1-1; weak D call: TRBD1 (5 bases). The length of the CDR3 is 12 residues. V lost 5 bases and J lost 11, with 15 bases in between. Germline lookup yields CDR1 MNHEY and CDR2 SVGAGI. The CDR3 coding sequence is TGTGCCAGCAGTATACTCGGGGGTGGGGCTTTCTTT. As protein: CASSILGGGAFF.